This TCR beta chain was recovered during a study of T cells in Graves' hyperthyroidism and ophthalmopathy. General study results and limits: Within blood appeared most thyroid clonotypes that had expanded above 0.001.

In its sample, this clonotype was seen many times. Its antigen is not identified. Amplified regions were TCR beta CDR3 sequences from RNA transcripts. First-round RT-PCR of the TCR CDR3 relied on the HTBI primer set. Using its own MiXCR run on the multiplex PCR reads, TCRdb lists one record per CDR3 protein. Seen here are a few hundred thousand distinct CDR3 sequences, 15% to 20% observed once, and the top ten hold 25% to 30%. The CDR3 totals 17 residues. Trimming removed 5 bases at V and 5 bases at J, with 25 bases between. Germline assignment: CDR1 SGHTA and CDR2 FQGNSA. This sequence was found in a woman aged 25 to 39 with Graves' ophthalmopathy. Sample: blood. This chain uses TRBV7-2 with TRBJ2-7; a weak D match, TRBD2 (6 bases). The CDR3 bases are TGTGCCAGCAGCCCCGAGGGTCCGACTAGAGGCCAAAACGAGCAGTACTTC. This gives the protein CASSPEGPTRGQNEQYF.